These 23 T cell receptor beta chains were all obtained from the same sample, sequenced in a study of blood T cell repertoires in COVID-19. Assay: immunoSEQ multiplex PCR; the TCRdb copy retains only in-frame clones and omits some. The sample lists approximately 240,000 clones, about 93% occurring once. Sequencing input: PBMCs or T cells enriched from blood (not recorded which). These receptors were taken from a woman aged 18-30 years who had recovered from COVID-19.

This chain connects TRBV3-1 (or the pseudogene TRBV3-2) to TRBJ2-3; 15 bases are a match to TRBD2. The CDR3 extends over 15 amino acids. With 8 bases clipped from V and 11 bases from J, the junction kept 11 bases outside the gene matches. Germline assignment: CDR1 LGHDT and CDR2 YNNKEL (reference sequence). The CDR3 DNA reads TGTGCCAGCGGACTAGCGGGAGGGCGCAGCGGGCAGCAGTATTTT. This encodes CASGLAGGRSGQQYF.

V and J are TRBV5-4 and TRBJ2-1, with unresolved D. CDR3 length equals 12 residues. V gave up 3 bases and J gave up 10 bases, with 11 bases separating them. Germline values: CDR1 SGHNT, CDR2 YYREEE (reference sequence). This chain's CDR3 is CASSYESGEQFF. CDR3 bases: TGTGCCAGCAGCTACGAATCAGGCGAGCAGTTCTTC.

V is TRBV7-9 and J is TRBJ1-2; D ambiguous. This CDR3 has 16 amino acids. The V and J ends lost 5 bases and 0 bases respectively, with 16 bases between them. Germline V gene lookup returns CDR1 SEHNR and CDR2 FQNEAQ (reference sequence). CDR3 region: CASSRVQTAANYGYTF. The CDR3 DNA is TGTGCCAGCAGCCGCGTACAGACCGCCGCTAACTATGGCTACACCTTC.

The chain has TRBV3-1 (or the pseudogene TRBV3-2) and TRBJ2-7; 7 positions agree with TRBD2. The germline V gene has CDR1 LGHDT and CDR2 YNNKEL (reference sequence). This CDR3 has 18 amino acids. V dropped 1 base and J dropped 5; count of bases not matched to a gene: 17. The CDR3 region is CASSQVYGWAGANHEQYF. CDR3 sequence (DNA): TGTGCCAGCAGCCAAGTTTATGGGTGGGCGGGAGCGAACCACGAGCAGTACTTC.

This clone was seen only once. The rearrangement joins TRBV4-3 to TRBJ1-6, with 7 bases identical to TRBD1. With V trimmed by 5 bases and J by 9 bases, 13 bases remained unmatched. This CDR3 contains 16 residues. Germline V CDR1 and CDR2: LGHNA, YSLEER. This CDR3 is CASSLHLGGGLSPLHF. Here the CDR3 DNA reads TGCGCCAGCAGCTTACACCTAGGGGGCGGCCTTTCACCCCTCCACTTT.

CDR3 nucleotide sequence: TGCGCCAGCAGCCAAGATGGTTTGACTAGCGGGACATACAATGAGCAGTTCTTC. As protein: CASSQDGLTSGTYNEQFF. V is TRBV4-1 and J is TRBJ2-1, with 11 bases matching TRBD2. From germline, CDR1 is MGHRA and CDR2 YSYEKL. Trimming cost V 0 bases and J 4 bases; bases outside gene matches: 8. This CDR3 region has 18 residues.

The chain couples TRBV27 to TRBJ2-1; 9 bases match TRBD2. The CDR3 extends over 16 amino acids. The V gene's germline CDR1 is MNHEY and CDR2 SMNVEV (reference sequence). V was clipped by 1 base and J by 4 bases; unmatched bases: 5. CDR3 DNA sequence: TGTGCCAGCAGTTTATATGTAGCGGGGGTATACAATGAGCAGTTCTTC. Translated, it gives CASSLYVAGVYNEQFF.

This CDR3 reads CASSSPFSGGIADTQYF. CDR3 nucleotides: TGTGCCAGCAGCTCCCCCTTTAGCGGGGGGATAGCAGATACGCAGTATTTT. The chain couples TRBV9 to TRBJ2-3, with 10 bases fitting TRBD2. CDR1 and CDR2 from the germline V gene are SGDLS and YYNGEE. The CDR3 is 17 amino acids. V lost 4 bases and J lost 4; bases outside the gene matches: 12.

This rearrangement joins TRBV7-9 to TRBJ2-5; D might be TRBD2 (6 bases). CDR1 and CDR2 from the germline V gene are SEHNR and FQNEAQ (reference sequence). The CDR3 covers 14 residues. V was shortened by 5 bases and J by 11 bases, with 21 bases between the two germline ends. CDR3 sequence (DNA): TGTGCCAGCAGCCCCCCCGGGCCCGCGGGAATACAGTACTTC. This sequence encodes CASSPPGPAGIQYF.

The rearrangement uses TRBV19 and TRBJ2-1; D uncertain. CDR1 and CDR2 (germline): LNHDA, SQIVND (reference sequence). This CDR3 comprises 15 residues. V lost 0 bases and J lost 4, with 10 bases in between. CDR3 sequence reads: CASSIDLLRYNEQFF. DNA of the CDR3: TGTGCCAGTAGTATAGATCTATTGCGATACAATGAGCAGTTCTTC. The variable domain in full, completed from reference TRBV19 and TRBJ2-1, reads DGGITQSPKYLFRKEGQNVTLSCEQNLNHDAMYWYRQDPGQGLRLIYYSQIVNDFQKGDIAEGYSVSREKKESFPLTVTSAQKNPTAFYLCASSIDLLRYNEQFFGPGTRLTVL.

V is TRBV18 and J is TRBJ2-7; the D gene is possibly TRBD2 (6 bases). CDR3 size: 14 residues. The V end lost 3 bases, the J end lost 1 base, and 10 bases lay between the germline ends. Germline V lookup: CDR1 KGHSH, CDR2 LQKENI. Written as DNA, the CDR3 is TGTGCCAGCTCACCTCGACTAGGATCCTACGAGCAGTACTTC. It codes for CASSPRLGSYEQYF.

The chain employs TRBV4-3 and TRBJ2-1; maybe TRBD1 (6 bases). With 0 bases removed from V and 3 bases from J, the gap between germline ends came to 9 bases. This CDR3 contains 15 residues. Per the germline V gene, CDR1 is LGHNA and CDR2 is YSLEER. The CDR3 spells CASSQDTGFYNEQFF. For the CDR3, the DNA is TGCGCCAGCAGCCAAGATACAGGGTTCTACAATGAGCAGTTCTTC.

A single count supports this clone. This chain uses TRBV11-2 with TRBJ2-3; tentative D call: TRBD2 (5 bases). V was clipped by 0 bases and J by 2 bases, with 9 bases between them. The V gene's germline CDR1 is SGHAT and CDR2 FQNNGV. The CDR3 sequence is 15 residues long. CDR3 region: CASSLDLAATDTQYF. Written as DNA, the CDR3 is TGTGCCAGCAGCTTAGATCTAGCCGCCACAGATACGCAGTATTTT.

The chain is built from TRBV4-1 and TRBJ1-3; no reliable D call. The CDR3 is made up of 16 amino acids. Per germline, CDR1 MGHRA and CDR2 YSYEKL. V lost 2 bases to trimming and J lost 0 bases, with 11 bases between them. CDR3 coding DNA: TGCGCCAGCAGCCAACAAGAAGAGAGCTCTGGAAACACCATATATTTT. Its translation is CASSQQEESSGNTIYF.

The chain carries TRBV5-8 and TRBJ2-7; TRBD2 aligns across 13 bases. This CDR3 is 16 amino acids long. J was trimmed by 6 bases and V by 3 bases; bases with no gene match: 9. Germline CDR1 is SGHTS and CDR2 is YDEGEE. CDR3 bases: TGTGCCAGCAGCTGGGAAGGGACTAGCGGGACATCCGAGCAGTACTTC. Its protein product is CASSWEGTSGTSEQYF.

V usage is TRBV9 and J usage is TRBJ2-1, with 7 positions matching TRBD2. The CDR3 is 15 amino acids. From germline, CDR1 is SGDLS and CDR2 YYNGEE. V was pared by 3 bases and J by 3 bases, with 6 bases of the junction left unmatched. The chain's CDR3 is CASSATSAGYNEQFF. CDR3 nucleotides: TGTGCCAGCAGCGCAACTAGCGCCGGCTACAATGAGCAGTTCTTC.

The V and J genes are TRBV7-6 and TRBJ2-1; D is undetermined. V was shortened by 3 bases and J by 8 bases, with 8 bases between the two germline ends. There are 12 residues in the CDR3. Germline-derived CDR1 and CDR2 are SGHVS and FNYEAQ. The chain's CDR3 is CASSFRWHEQFF. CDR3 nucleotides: TGTGCCAGCAGCTTTCGCTGGCATGAGCAGTTCTTC.

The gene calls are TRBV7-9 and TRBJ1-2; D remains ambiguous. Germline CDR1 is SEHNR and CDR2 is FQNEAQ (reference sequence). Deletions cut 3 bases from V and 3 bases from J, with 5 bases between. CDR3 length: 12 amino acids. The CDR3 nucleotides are TGTGCCAGCAGCTTTACGGACTATGGCTACACCTTC. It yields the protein CASSFTDYGYTF.

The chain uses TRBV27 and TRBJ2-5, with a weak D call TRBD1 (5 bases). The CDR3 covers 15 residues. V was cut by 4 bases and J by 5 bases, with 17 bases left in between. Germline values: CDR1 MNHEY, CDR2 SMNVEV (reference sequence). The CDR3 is CASSSTFWGGETQYF. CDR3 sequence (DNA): TGTGCCAGCAGTTCCACCTTTTGGGGCGGTGAGACCCAGTACTTC.

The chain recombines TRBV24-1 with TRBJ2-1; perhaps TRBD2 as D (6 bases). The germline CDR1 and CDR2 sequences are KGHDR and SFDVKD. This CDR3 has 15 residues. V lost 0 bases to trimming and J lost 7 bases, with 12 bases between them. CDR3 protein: CATSDLAGSGNEQFF. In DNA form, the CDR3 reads TGTGCCACCAGTGATTTGGCCGGGAGTGGGAATGAGCAGTTCTTC.

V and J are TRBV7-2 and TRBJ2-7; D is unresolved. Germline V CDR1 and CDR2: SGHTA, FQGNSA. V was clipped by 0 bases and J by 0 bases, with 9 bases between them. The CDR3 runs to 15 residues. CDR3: CASSLASLSSYEQYF. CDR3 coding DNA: TGTGCCAGCAGCTTAGCTAGCCTTAGCTCCTACGAGCAGTACTTC.

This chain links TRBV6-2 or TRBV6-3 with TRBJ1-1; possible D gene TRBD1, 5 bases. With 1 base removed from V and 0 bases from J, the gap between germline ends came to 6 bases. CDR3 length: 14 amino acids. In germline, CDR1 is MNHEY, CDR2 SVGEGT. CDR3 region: CASSYWGVNTEAFF. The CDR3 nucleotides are TGTGCCAGCAGTTACTGGGGCGTGAACACTGAAGCTTTCTTT.

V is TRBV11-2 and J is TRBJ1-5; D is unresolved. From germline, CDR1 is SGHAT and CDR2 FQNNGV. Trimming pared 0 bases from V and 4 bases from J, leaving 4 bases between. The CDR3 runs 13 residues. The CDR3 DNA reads TGTGCCAGCAGCTTAGATCTGAATCAGCCCCAGCATTTT. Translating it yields CASSLDLNQPQHF.